This T cell receptor (beta chain) was profiled in a study of cytomegalovirus exposure and HLA in healthy donors. Findings of the study overall: TCR beta V segments were, for the most part, productive about 87% or about 30% of the time in an earlier analysis. The CMV antigen specificity of a few CMV-associated chains was confirmed through in vitro analysis.

As to this clone: The target antigen is unknown.

60 Vbeta and 13 Jbeta primers were used in PCR. Some clones are missing from TCRdb's copy, which holds only in-frame ones; the method was immunoSEQ multiplex PCR. The sample holds around 51,000 clones. This TCR was recovered from a woman aged 40-49 years in good health and CMV-seronegative. The sequencing input was PBMCs.

The CDR3 here is CASSLQLAGGTDTQYF. For the CDR3, the DNA is TGTGCCAGCAGCTTACAGCTAGCGGGGGGCACAGATACGCAGTATTTT. The chain couples TRBV7-9 to TRBJ2-3; 10 bases fit TRBD2. The CDR3 is 16 amino acids. V gave up 2 bases and J gave up 1 base; unmatched junction bases: 3. The germline V gene has CDR1 SEHNR and CDR2 FQNEAQ (reference sequence).